One sample yielded the 4 T cell receptor beta chains listed below, sequenced in a study of CD8 T cells in Susac syndrome. It was with random hexamers that about 0.45 to 1 ug RNA was reverse transcribed. From the immunoSEQ multiplex PCR reads, TCRdb called clonotypes with MiXCR, one entry per CDR3 protein. The repertoire holds tens of thousands of distinct CDR3 sequences, with over 95% as singletons. The sample comprised CD4+ T cells from PBMCs. The receptors were gathered from a human donor with multiple sclerosis.

The chain links TRBV6-6 to TRBJ1-2; D gene unclear. Germline CDR1 MNHNY, CDR2 SVGAGI (reference sequence). V lost 5 bases and J 10 bases, leaving 17 bases between the germline ends. CDR3 length: 13 amino acids. The CDR3 nucleotides read TGTGCCAGCAGTAACCAAAACGACCGACCCTACACCTTC. It specifies CASSNQNDRPYTF.

This clonotype was picked up one time. The chain uses TRBV29-1 and TRBJ1-1; possibly TRBD1 for D (6 bases). The CDR3 runs 13 residues. The V gene's germline CDR1 is SQVTM and CDR2 ANQGSEA. V was pared by 1 base and J by 4 bases, with 10 bases between. The CDR3 DNA reads as TGCAGCGTTGAAGCTGGGGGCGGCACTGAAGCTTTCTTT. This sequence encodes CSVEAGGGTEAFF.

V is TRBV7-9 and J is TRBJ1-6, with D tentatively TRBD1 (6 bases). This CDR3 is 15 amino acids long. Germline values: CDR1 SEHNR, CDR2 FQNEAQ (reference sequence). The germline V and J ends were trimmed by 3 bases and 7 bases, with 13 bases remaining between them. The CDR3 nucleotides read TGTGCCAGCAGCTTGGCAATAGACAGGAATTCACCCCTCCACTTT. It encodes CASSLAIDRNSPLHF.

The chain recombines TRBV5-1 with TRBJ2-3, with 10 bases aligning to TRBD2. Losses at the gene ends were 7 bases for V and 3 bases for J; bases not matched to a gene: 5. CDR1 is SGHRS, CDR2 YFSETQ, per germline. The CDR3 is made up of 14 amino acids. The chain's CDR3 is CASYTSGETDTQYF. The CDR3, as DNA: TGCGCCAGCTATACTAGCGGGGAGACAGATACGCAGTATTTT.